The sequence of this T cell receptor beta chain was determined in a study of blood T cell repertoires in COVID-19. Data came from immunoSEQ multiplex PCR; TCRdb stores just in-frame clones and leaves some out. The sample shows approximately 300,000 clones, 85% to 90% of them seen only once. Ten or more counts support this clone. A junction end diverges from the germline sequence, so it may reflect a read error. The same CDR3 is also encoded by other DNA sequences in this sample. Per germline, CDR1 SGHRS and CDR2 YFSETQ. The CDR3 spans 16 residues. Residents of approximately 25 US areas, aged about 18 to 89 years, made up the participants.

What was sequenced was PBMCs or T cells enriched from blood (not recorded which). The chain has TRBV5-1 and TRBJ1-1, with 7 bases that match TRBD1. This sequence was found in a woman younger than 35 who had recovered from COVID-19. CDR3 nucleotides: TGCGCCCGCAGCTTGCTAGGGGGCGGGGGGGGCACTGAAGCTTTCTTT. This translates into CARSLLGGGGGTEAFF.